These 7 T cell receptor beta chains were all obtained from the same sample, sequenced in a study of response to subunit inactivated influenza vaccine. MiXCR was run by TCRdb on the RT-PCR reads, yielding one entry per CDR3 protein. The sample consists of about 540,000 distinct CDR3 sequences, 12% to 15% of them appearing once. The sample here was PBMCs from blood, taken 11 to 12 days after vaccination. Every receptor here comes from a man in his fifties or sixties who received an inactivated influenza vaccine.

As DNA, the CDR3 is TGTGCCAGCAGCCCAGGGACGGTAATCACAGATACGCAGTATTTT. Residues: CASSPGTVITDTQYF. The V and J genes are TRBV9 and TRBJ2-3; the D call may be TRBD1 or TRBD2 (5 bases each). The ends were cut back, 4 bases at V and 2 bases at J, with 14 bases in the middle. CDR3 length equals 15 residues. Germline V CDR1 and CDR2: SGDLS, YYNGEE.

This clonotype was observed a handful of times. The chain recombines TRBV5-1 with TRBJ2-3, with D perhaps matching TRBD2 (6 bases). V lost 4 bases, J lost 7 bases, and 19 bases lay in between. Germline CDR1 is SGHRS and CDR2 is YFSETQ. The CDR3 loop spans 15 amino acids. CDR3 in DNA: TGCGCCAGCAGCCCCCGGACGTCAGGAGGGAATACGCAGTATTTT. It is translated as CASSPRTSGGNTQYF.

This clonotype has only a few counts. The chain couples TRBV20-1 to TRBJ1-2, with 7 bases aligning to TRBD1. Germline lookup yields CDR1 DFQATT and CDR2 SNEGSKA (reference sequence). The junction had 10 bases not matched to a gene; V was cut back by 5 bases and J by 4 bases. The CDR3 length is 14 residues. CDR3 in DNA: TGCAGTGCTGAACAGACAGGGAGCGGCTATGGCTACACCTTC. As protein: CSAEQTGSGYGYTF.

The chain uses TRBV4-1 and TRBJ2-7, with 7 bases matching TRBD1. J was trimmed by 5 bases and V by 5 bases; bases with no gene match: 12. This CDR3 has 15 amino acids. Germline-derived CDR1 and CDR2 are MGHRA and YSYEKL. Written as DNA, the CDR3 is TGCGCCAGCAGCTCGGCGAACAGGGGCGTCCACGAGCAGTACTTC. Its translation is CASSSANRGVHEQYF.

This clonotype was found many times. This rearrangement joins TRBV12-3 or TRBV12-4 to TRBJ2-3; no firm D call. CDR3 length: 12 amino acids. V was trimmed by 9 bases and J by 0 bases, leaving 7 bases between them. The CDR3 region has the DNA TGTGCCAGTAGCACTAGCACAGATACGCAGTATTTT. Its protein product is CASSTSTDTQYF.

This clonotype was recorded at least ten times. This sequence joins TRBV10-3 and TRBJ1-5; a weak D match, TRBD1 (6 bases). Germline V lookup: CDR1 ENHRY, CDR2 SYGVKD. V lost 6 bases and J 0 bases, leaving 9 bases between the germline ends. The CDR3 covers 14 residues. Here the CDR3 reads CAIREDSSNQPQHF. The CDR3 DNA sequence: TGTGCCATCAGGGAGGACAGTAGCAATCAGCCCCAGCATTTT.

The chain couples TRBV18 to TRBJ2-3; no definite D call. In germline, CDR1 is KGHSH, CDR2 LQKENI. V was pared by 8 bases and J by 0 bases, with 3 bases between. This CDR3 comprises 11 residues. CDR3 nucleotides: TGTGCCAGCCCTAGCACAGATACGCAGTATTTT. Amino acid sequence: CASPSTDTQYF.